The 9 T cell receptor beta chains presented below share a single source sample, sequenced in a study of T cells after yellow fever vaccination. Each CDR3 protein gets one entry after TCRdb re-called the 5' RACE reads with MiXCR. There are more than 35,000 distinct CDR3 sequences in the sample; 6.8% occur only once, and around 16% lies in the top ten. The sequences come from CD8+ T cells not binding an NS4B(214-222) dextramer, sorted from PBMCs, collected 45 days after the yellow fever booster vaccination. The source is a man aged 25-45 years who received the YFV17D yellow fever vaccine.

The table lists this clonotype with a few counts. The V gene is TRBV20-1, the J gene TRBJ2-3; TRBD2 agrees at 11 bases. CDR1 and CDR2 (germline): DFQATT, SNEGSKA (reference sequence). The length of the CDR3 is 18 residues. V lost 4 bases to trimming and J lost 4 bases; unmatched junction nucleotides: 16. CDR3 sequence reads: CSATRGDVAGGPSDTQYF. Written as DNA, the CDR3 is TGCAGTGCTACTAGAGGGGATGTAGCGGGAGGGCCCTCAGATACGCAGTATTTT.

This clonotype has at least ten counts. This sequence joins TRBV4-3 and TRBJ2-5; 10 bases are shared with TRBD2. CDR3 length equals 18 residues. V gave up 2 bases and J gave up 0 bases; unmatched junction bases: 9. Germline-derived CDR1 and CDR2 are LGHNA and YSLEER. The DNA of the CDR3 is TGCGCCAGCAGCCAAACCGCCGGGGGACTAGCGTACCAAGAGACCCAGTACTTC. Its translation is CASSQTAGGLAYQETQYF.

The sample holds many counts of this clonotype. V is TRBV4-3 and J is TRBJ1-2, with 8 bases lining up with TRBD1. The CDR3 runs 16 residues. Per germline, CDR1 LGHNA and CDR2 YSLEER. After removal of 5 bases from V and 5 bases from J, the junction contained 13 bases not matched to a gene. CDR3 sequence reads: CASSNAETGVEYGYTF. CDR3 nucleotide sequence: TGCGCCAGCAGCAACGCTGAGACAGGGGTTGAATATGGCTACACCTTC.

This clonotype was seen repeatedly, ten times or more. This rearrangement joins TRBV19 to TRBJ2-1, with 8 positions matching TRBD2. Per germline, CDR1 LNHDA and CDR2 SQIVND (reference sequence). V lost 3 bases and J lost 9; bases outside the gene matches: 4. This CDR3 has 13 amino acids. Written as DNA, the CDR3 is TGTGCCAGTAGTATTGCGGGAGGACGTGAGCAGTTCTTC. This sequence encodes CASSIAGGREQFF.

This clonotype was seen repeatedly, ten times or more. V gene TRBV7-9 combines with J gene TRBJ2-5, with D uncertain. V lost 1 base and J 0 bases, leaving 12 bases between the germline ends. The CDR3 is 16 residues long. Per the germline V gene, CDR1 is SEHNR and CDR2 is FQNEAQ (reference sequence). The CDR3 region is CASSLVLLTYQETQYF. Written as DNA, the CDR3 is TGTGCCAGCAGCTTAGTCCTACTTACGTACCAAGAGACCCAGTACTTC.

With respect to this clonotype: Possible read error: a much larger clone is one base away. V usage is TRBV10-3 and J usage is TRBJ2-5, with TRBD2 as a possible D gene (5 bases). The CDR3 has 14 residues. Between the trimmed V and J ends, which lost 2 bases and 9 bases, there was a span of 16 bases. CDR1 and CDR2 from the germline V gene are ENHRY and SYGVKD. As DNA, the CDR3 is TGTGCCATCAGTGAGCGATCGGCCCCCGGGGCCCAGTACTTC. Encoded protein: CAISERSAPGAQYF.

This clonotype was observed at least ten times. The rearrangement uses TRBV6-1 and TRBJ2-7; 9 nucleotides align to TRBD2. The V segment lost 5 bases and the J segment 0 bases; nucleotides outside the gene matches: 5. Germline V CDR1 and CDR2: MNHNS, SASEGT. There are 15 residues in the CDR3. CDR3 nucleotides: TGTGCCAGCAGTATCTTAGCGGGAGCCTCCTACGAGCAGTACTTC. The encoded protein is CASSILAGASYEQYF.

This clonotype was detected ten times or more. The chain is built from TRBV12-3 or TRBV12-4 and TRBJ2-5; tentatively, D is TRBD1 (5 bases). V lost 4 bases and J 4 bases, leaving 10 bases between the germline ends. CDR3 length equals 13 residues. CDR3: CASSSWQGETQYF. The DNA of the CDR3 is TGTGCCAGCAGTTCTTGGCAGGGAGAGACCCAGTACTTC.

This clonotype was seen many times. V usage is TRBV21-1 and J usage is TRBJ2-7; the table's TRBD1 call for D was not verified on the DNA. TRBV21-1 is recorded as a pseudogene. CDR3 length: 20 amino acids. CDR3 sequence reads: CASSPRARDRGKLPLYEQYF. As DNA, the CDR3 is TGTGCCAGCAGCCCCAGGGCTAGGGACAGGGGAAAACTCCCTCTTTACGAGCAGTACTTC.